This T cell receptor beta chain was sequenced for a study of graft-versus-host responses after intestinal transplantation. Study-level information: Following induction with anti-thymocyte globulin, all recipients were given tacrolimus and steroids for two to three years.

The method was immunoSEQ multiplex PCR; TCRdb's version includes in-frame clones alone and lacks a portion of them. The table lists 45,000 to 50,000 clones, approximately 91% of them singletons. Comment on this clone: Its antigen is undetermined.

The CDR3 is 16 amino acids. V shed 1 base, J shed 0 bases, and the junction held 6 bases outside the gene matches. CDR1 and CDR2 (germline): SEHNR, FQNEAQ (reference sequence). The chain links TRBV7-9 to TRBJ2-7; the match to TRBD2 covers 7 bases. The source of this sequence is a human donor who was the organ donor for an intestinal transplant. Source: unstimulated CD4+ T cells sorted from spleen or lymph node cells, taken before transplant. The CDR3 DNA follows: TGTGCCAGCAGCTTAGAATTGGGAGGGACCTCCTACGAGCAGTACTTC. This gives the protein CASSLELGGTSYEQYF. Drawing the rest from reference TRBV7-9 and TRBJ2-7, the complete variable domain is DTGVSQNPRHKITKRGQNVTFRCDPISEHNRLYWYRQTLGQGPEFLTYFQNEAQLEKSRLLSDRFSAERPKGSFSTLEIQRTEQGDSAMYLCASSLELGGTSYEQYFGPGTRLTVT.